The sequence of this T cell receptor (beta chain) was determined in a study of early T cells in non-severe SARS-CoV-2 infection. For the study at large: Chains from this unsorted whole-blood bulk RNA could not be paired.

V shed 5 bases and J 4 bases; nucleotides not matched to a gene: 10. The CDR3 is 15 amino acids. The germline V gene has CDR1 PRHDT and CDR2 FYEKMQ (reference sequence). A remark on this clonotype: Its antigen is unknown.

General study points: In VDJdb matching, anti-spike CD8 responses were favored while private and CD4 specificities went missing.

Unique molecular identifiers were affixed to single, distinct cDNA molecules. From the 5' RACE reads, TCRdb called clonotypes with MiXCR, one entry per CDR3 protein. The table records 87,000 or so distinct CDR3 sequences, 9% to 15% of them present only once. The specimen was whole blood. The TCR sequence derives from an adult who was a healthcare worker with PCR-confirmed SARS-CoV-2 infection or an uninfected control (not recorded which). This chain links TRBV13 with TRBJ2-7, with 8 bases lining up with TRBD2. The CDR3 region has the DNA TGTGCCAGCAGCCCACCCGGACTAGCAGAGTACGAGCAGTACTTC. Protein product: CASSPPGLAEYEQYF.